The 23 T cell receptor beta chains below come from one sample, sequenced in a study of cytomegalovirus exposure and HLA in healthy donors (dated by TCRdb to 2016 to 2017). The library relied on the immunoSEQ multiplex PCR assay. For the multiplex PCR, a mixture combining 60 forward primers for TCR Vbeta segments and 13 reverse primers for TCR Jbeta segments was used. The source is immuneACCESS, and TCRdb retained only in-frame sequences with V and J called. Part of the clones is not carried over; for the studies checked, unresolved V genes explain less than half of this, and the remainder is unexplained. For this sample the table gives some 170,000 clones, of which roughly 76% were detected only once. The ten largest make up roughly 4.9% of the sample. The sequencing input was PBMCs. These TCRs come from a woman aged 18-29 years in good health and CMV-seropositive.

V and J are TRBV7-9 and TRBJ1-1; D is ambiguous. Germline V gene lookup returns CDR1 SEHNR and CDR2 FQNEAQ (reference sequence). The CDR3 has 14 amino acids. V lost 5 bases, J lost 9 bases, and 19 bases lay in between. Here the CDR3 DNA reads TGTGCCAGCAGCGGAGAGTTCAGCTATCTGAAAGCTTTCTTT. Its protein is CASSGEFSYLKAFF.

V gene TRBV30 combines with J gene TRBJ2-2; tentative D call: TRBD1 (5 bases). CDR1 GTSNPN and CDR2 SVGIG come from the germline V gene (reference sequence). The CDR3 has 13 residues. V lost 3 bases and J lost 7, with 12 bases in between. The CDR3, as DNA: TGTGCCTGGAGGGGCTGGGGCGTCGGGGAGCTGTTTTTT. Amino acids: CAWRGWGVGELFF. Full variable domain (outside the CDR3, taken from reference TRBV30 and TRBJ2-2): SQTIHQWPATLVQPVGSPLSLECTVEGTSNPNLYWYRQAAGRGLQLLFYSVGIGQISSEVPQNLSASRPQDRQFILSSKKLLLSDSGFYLCAWRGWGVGELFFGEGSRLTVL.

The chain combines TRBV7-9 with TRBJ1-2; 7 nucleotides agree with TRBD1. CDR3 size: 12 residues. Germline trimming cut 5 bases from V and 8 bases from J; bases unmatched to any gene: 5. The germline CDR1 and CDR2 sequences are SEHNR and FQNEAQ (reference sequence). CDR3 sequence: CASSIMGQGYTF. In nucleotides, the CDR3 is TGTGCCAGCAGCATAATGGGACAGGGCTACACCTTC.

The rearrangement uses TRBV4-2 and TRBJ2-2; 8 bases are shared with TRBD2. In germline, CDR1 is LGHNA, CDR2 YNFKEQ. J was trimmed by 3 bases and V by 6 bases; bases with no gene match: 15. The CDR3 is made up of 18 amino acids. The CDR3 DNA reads TGTGCCAGCAGTTCCCTGTATCCGGGGGGGCGGGACACCGGGGAGCTGTTTTTT. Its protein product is CASSSLYPGGRDTGELFF.

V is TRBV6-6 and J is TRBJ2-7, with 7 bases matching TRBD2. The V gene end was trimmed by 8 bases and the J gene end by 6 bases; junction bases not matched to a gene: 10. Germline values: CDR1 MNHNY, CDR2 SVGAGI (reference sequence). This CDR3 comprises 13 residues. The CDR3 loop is CASLRGLGREQYF. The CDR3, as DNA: TGTGCCAGCCTTCGAGGACTAGGGCGCGAGCAGTACTTC.

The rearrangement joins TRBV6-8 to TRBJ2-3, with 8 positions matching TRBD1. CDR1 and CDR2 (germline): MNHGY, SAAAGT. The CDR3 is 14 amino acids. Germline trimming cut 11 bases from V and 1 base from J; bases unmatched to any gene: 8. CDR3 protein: CAGRTGCGTDTQYF. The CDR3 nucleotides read TGTGCCGGTCGGACAGGGTGCGGCACAGATACGCAGTATTTT.

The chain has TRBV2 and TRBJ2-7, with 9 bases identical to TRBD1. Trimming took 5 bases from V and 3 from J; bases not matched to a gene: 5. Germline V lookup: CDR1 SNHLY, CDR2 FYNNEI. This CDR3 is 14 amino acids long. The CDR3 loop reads CASSRDREGYEQYF. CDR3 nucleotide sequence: TGTGCCAGCAGTAGGGACAGGGAGGGCTACGAGCAGTACTTC.

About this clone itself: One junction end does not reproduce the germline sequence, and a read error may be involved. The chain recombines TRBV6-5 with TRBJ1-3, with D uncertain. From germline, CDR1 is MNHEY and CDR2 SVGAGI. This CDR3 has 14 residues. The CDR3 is CASSYRGNTGRFVF. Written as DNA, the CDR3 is TGTGCCAGCAGTTACCGAGGAAACACGGGGAGGTTTGTTTTT.

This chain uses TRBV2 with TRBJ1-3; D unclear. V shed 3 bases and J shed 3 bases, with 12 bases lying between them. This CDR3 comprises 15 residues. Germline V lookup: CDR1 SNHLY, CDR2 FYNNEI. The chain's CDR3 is CASSDWRIGGNTIYF. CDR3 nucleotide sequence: TGTGCCAGCAGTGATTGGCGGATAGGTGGAAACACCATATATTTT.

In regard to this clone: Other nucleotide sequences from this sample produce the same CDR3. The chain's CDR3 is CASSSNYGYTF. Written as DNA, the CDR3 is TGTGCCAGCAGCTCTAACTATGGCTACACCTTC. The chain joins TRBV28 to TRBJ1-2; D remains ambiguous. The V end was cut by 6 bases, the J end by 0 bases, with 2 bases between. The CDR3 runs 11 residues. Germline-derived CDR1 and CDR2 are MDHEN and SYDVKM.

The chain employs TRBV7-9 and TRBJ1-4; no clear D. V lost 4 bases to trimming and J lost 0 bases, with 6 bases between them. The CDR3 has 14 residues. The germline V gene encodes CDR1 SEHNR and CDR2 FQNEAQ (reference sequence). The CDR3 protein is CASSSLATNEKLFF. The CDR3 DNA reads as TGTGCCAGCAGCTCACTTGCAACTAATGAAAAACTGTTTTTT. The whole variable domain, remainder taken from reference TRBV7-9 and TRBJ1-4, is DTGVSQNPRHKITKRGQNVTFRCDPISEHNRLYWYRQTLGQGPEFLTYFQNEAQLEKSRLLSDRFSAERPKGSFSTLEIQRTEQGDSAMYLCASSSLATNEKLFFGSGTQLSVL.

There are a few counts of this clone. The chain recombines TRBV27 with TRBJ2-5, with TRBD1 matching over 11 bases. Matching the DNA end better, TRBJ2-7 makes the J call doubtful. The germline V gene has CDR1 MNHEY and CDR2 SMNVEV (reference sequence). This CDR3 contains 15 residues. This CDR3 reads CASSFGGTGGYEQYF. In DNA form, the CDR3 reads TGTGCCAGCAGTTTCGGGGGGACAGGGGGCTACGAGCAGTACTTC.

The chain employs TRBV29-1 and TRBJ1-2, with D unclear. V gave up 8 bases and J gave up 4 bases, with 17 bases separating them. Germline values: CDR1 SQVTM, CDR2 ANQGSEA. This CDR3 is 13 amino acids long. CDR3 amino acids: CSSPVEGGYGYTF. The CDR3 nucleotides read TGCAGCTCCCCCGTGGAGGGTGGCTATGGCTACACCTTC.

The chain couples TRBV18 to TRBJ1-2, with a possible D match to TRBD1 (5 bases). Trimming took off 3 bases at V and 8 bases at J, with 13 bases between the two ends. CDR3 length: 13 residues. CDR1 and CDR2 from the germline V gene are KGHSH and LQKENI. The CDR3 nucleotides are TGTGCCAGCTCACCTTCCAGGGATGGAGGCTACACCTTC. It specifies CASSPSRDGGYTF.

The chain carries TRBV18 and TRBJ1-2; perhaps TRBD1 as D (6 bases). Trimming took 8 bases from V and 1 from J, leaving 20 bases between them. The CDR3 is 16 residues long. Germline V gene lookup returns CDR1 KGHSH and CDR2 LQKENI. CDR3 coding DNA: TGTGCCAGCACAAACCTTCGGAACAGGGATAACTATGGCTACACCTTC. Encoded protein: CASTNLRNRDNYGYTF.

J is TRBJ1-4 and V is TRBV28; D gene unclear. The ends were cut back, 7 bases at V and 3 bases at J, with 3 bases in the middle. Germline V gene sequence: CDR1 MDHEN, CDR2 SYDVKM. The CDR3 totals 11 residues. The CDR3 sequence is CASTSNEKLFF. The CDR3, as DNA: TGTGCCAGCACGTCTAATGAAAAACTGTTTTTT. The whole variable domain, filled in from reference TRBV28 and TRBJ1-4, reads DVKVTQSSRYLVKRTGEKVFLECVQDMDHENMFWYRQDPGLGLRLIYFSYDVKMKEKGDIPEGYSVSREKKERFSLILESASTNQTSMYLCASTSNEKLFFGSGTQLSVL.

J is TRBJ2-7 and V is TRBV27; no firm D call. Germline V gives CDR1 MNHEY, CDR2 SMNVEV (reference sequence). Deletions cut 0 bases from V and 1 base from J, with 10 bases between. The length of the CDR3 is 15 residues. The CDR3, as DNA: TGTGCCAGCAGTTTATCAGGCAGGTTATCCTACGAGCAGTACTTC. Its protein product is CASSLSGRLSYEQYF.

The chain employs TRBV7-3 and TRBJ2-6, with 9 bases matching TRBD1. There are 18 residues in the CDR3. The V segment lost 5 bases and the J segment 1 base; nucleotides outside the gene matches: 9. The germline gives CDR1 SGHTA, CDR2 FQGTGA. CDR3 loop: CASSPWTGDWSGANVLTF. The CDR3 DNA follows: TGTGCCAGCAGCCCCTGGACAGGGGATTGGTCTGGGGCCAACGTCCTGACTTTC. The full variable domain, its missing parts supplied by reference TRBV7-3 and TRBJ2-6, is GAGVSQTPSNKVTEKGKYVELRCDPISGHTALYWYRQSLGQGPEFLIYFQGTGAADDSGLPNDRFFAVRPEGSVSTLKIQRTERGDSAVYLCASSPWTGDWSGANVLTFGAGSRLTVL.

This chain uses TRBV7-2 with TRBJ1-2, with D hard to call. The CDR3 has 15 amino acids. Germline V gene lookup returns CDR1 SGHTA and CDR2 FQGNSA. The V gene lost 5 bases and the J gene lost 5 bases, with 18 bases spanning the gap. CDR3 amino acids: CASSRQINQEYGYTF. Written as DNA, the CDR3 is TGTGCCAGCAGCCGACAAATAAACCAGGAATATGGCTACACCTTC.

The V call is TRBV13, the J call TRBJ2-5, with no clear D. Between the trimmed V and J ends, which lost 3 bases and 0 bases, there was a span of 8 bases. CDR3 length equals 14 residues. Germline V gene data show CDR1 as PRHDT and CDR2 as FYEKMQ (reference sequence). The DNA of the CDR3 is TGTGCCAGCAGCTTTGCGATCTACCAAGAGACCCAGTACTTC. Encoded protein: CASSFAIYQETQYF.

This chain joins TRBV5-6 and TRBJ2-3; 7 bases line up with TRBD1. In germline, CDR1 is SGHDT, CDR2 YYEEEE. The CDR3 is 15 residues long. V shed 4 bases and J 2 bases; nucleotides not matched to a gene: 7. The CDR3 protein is CASSLRQGNTDTQYF. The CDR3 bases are TGTGCCAGCAGCCTCCGACAGGGAAACACAGATACGCAGTATTTT. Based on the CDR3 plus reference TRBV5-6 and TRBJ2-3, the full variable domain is DAGVTQSPTHLIKTRGQQVTLRCSPKSGHDTVSWYQQALGQGPQFIFQYYEEEERQRGNFPDRFSGHQFPNYSSELNVNALLLGDSALYLCASSLRQGNTDTQYFGPGTRLTVL.

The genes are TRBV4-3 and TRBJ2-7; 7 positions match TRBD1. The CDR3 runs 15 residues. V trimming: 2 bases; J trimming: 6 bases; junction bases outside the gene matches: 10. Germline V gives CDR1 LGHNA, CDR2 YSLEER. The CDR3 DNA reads TGCGCCAGCAGCCAAATGACAGGGTACGGAAGCGAGCAGTACTTC. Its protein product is CASSQMTGYGSEQYF.

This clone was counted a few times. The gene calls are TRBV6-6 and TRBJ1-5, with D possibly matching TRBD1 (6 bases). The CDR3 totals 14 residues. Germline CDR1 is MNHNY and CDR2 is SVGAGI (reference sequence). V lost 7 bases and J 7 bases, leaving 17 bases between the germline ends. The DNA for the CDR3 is TGTGCCAGCACGGAGTCAGGGGACGGGCAGCCCCAGCATTTT. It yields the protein CASTESGDGQPQHF.